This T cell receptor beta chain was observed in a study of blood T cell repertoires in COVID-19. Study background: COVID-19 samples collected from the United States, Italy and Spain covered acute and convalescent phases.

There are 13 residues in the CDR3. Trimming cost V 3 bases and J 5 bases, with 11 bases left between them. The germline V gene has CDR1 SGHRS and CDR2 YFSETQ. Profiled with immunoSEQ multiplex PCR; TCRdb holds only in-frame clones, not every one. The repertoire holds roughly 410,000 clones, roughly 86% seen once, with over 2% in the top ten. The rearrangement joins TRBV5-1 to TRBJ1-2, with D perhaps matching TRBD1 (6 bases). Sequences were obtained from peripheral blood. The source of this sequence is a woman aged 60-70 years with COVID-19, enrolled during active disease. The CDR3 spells CASSSTGKYGYTF. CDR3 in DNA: TGCGCCAGCAGCTCAACAGGGAAGTATGGCTACACCTTC.